This T cell receptor beta chain was recovered during a study of blood T cells in healthy people across ages. Regarding the study as a whole: Fewer expanded clones and more diversity marked long-lived versus aged donors. While age rose, TCR beta diversity per million T cells dropped in a roughly linear way.

This clonotype was counted a few times. What it recognizes is unknown. Sample-barcoded 5' priming and a J-beta primer mix drove a second PCR of about 6 to 12 cycles. Samples each returned at least 3 million CDR3-containing paired-end reads. TCRdb used MiXCR to reprocess the 5' RACE reads, holding one entry per CDR3 protein. Here the sample spans roughly 1.9 million distinct CDR3 sequences, around 40% being singletons. The ends were cut back, 5 bases at V and 8 bases at J, with 12 bases in the middle. The germline gives CDR1 MNHEY, CDR2 SVGAGI. This CDR3 region has 12 residues. The clonotype comes from a human donor in good health. The material sequenced was blood. This chain uses TRBV6-5 with TRBJ1-2, with D perhaps TRBD1 (5 bases). CDR3 bases: TGTGCCAGCAGTCCGCGGGGGGTCGGCTACACCTTC. Its protein product is CASSPRGVGYTF.